This entry describes one T cell receptor beta chain. The data derive from a study of shared clonotypes between healthy human individuals. Data came from immunoSEQ multiplex PCR; TCRdb stores just in-frame clones and leaves some out. Of 1.5 million to 2.5 million clones listed, approximately 94% are singletons. From germline, CDR1 is LNHDA and CDR2 SQIVND (reference sequence). CDR3 length equals 14 residues. V lost 3 bases and J 0 bases, leaving 5 bases between the germline ends. Naive CD8 cells were CD45RO-negative, positively selected for CCR7, excluding terminally differentiated effector memory CD45RA+ cells.

The sequence came from a man aged 18-30 years in good health. The sequencing input was naive CD8+ T cells sorted from blood. The chain combines TRBV19 with TRBJ2-2; the D is unclear. CDR3 region: CASSIWPNTGELFF. In DNA form, the CDR3 reads TGTGCCAGTAGTATTTGGCCGAACACCGGGGAGCTGTTTTTT. The variable domain in full, with the rest retrieved from reference TRBV19 and TRBJ2-2, is DGGITQSPKYLFRKEGQNVTLSCEQNLNHDAMYWYRQDPGQGLRLIYYSQIVNDFQKGDIAEGYSVSREKKESFPLTVTSAQKNPTAFYLCASSIWPNTGELFFGEGSRLTVL.